Sequencing of this TCR beta chain was carried out in a study of CD8 T cells in Susac syndrome. Reverse transcription of roughly 0.45 to 1 ug RNA was performed with random hexamers. The authors amplified TCR beta CDR3 across 54 Vbeta and 13 Jbeta using immunoSEQ multiplex PCR. MiXCR, applied by TCRdb to the immunoSEQ multiplex PCR reads, yields one record per CDR3 protein. The sample shows around 150,000 distinct CDR3 sequences, approximately 95% of them seen only once. The specimen sequenced was CD4+ T cells from PBMCs. The TCR originated in a human donor with multiple sclerosis.

The CDR3 DNA reads TGTGCCAGCAGCTTAGTTCTAGTTAACACCGGGGAGCTGTTTTTT. Translated, it gives CASSLVLVNTGELFF. This chain connects TRBV7-3 to TRBJ2-2; D remains unclear. Deletions cut 2 bases from V and 2 bases from J, with 9 bases between. This CDR3 has 15 residues. The germline V gene encodes CDR1 SGHTA and CDR2 FQGTGA.